This T cell receptor (beta chain) emerged from a study of cytomegalovirus exposure and HLA in healthy donors. Study-level results: The classifier, whose performance was assessed in both the original and validation cohorts, reportedly diagnosed cytomegalovirus status with high specificity and sensitivity.

PCR amplification relied on 60 Vbeta primers (plus 13 Jbeta primers). Sequencing used immunoSEQ multiplex PCR; TCRdb keeps in-frame clones, though not all of them. The data show roughly 80,000 clones, less than 80% seen once. With regard to this clone: Its specificity is unknown.

Specimen: PBMCs. The receptor was isolated from a woman aged 40 to 50 in good health and CMV-seronegative.

CDR3: CASSYRTGSGANVLTF. The CDR3 nucleotides are TGTGCCAGCAGTTACCGGACAGGGTCTGGGGCCAACGTCCTGACTTTC. The V call is TRBV6-5, the J call TRBJ2-6, with 8 bases lining up with TRBD1. This CDR3 has 16 amino acids. Germline V lookup: CDR1 MNHEY, CDR2 SVGAGI. The junction had 1 base not matched to a gene; V was cut back by 2 bases and J by 1 base.